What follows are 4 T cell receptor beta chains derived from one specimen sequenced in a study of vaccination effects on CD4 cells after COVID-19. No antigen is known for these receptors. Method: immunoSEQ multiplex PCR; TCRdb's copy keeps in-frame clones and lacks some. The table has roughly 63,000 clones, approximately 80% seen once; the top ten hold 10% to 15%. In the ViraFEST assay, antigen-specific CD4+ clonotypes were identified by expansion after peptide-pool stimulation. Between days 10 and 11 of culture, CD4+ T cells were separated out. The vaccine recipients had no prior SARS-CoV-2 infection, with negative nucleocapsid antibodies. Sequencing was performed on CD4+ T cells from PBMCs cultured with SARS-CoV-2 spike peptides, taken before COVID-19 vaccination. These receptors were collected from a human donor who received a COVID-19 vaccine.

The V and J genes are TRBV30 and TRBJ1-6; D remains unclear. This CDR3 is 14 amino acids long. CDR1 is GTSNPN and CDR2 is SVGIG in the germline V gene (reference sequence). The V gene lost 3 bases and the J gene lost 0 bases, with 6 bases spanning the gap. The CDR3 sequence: CAWSDSSYNSPLHF. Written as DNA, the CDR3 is TGTGCCTGGAGCGACTCCTCCTATAATTCACCCCTCCACTTT.

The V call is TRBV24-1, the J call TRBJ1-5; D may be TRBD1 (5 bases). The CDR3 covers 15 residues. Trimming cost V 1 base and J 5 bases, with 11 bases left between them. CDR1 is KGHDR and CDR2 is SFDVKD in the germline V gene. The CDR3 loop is CATSDFSGVHQPQHF. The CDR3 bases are TGTGCCACCAGTGATTTTTCGGGGGTCCATCAGCCCCAGCATTTT.

CDR3 sequence reads: CAISEGTAGAAYGYTF. The DNA of the CDR3 is TGTGCCATCAGTGAAGGGACGGCAGGAGCAGCTTATGGCTACACCTTC. The rearrangement links TRBV10-3 to TRBJ1-2; D is perhaps TRBD1 (5 bases). The CDR3 is made up of 16 amino acids. Trimming stripped 3 bases from V and 5 bases from J, with 19 bases between. Germline V gene data show CDR1 as ENHRY and CDR2 as SYGVKD.

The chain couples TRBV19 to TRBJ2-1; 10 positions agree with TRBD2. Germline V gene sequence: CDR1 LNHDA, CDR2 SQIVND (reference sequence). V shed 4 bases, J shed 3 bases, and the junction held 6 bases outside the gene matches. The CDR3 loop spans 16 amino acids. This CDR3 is CASSNLLAGVYNEQFF. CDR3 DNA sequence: TGTGCCAGTAGTAACCTGCTAGCGGGGGTCTACAATGAGCAGTTCTTC.